The 30 T cell receptor beta chains listed next were all sequenced from one sample in a study of cytomegalovirus exposure and HLA in healthy donors. 13 Jbeta primers and 60 Vbeta primers were used for the PCR. Sequencing used immunoSEQ multiplex PCR; TCRdb keeps in-frame clones, though not all of them. The listing contains tens of thousands of clones. Sequenced: PBMCs. The receptor source for this set is a man aged 35 to 55 in good health and CMV-seropositive.

The chain has TRBV5-1 and TRBJ2-7; 7 bases fit TRBD1. CDR3 size: 14 residues. V trimming: 4 bases; J trimming: 2 bases; junction bases outside the gene matches: 6. Germline lookup yields CDR1 SGHRS and CDR2 YFSETQ. This CDR3 reads CASSARDSAYEQYF. The DNA for the CDR3 is TGCGCCAGCAGCGCCCGGGACAGTGCCTACGAGCAGTACTTC. Looking up the rest from reference TRBV5-1 and TRBJ2-7 gives the full variable domain: KAGVTQTPRYLIKTRGQQVTLSCSPISGHRSVSWYQQTPGQGLQFLFEYFSETQRNKGNFPGRFSGRQFSNSRSEMNVSTLELGDSALYLCASSARDSAYEQYFGPGTRLTVT.

The chain combines TRBV2 with TRBJ2-5; 10 bases line up with TRBD2. After removal of 4 bases from V and 7 bases from J, the junction contained 12 bases not matched to a gene. The CDR3 is made up of 16 amino acids. Germline V gene data show CDR1 as SNHLY and CDR2 as FYNNEI. The chain's CDR3 is CASSVWLAGDGGTQYF. The CDR3 coding sequence is TGTGCCAGCAGTGTGTGGCTAGCGGGGGACGGCGGGACCCAGTACTTC. Based on the CDR3 plus reference TRBV2 and TRBJ2-5, the full variable domain is EPEVTQTPSHQVTQMGQEVILRCVPISNHLYFYWYRQILGQKVEFLVSFYNNEISEKSEIFDDQFSVERPDGSNFTLKIRSTKLEDSAMYFCASSVWLAGDGGTQYFGPGTRLLVL.

This chain connects TRBV27 to TRBJ1-1; 9 nucleotides line up with TRBD1. The germline V gene encodes CDR1 MNHEY and CDR2 SMNVEV (reference sequence). The length of the CDR3 is 14 residues. Trimming cost V 6 bases and J 1 base; bases outside gene matches: 3. The CDR3 loop reads CASSSDRGNTEAFF. The CDR3 coding sequence is TGTGCCAGCAGCTCGGACAGGGGGAACACTGAAGCTTTCTTT.

DNA for the CDR3: TGTGCCAGCAGGGCGGCAATGACAGGCTCTGGGGGCTACACCTTC. It codes for CASRAAMTGSGGYTF. V gene TRBV5-5 combines with J gene TRBJ1-2, with D possibly being TRBD1 (6 bases). V was trimmed by 5 bases and J by 8 bases, leaving 22 bases between them. Germline CDR1 reads SGHKS; CDR2 reads YYEKEE (reference sequence). The CDR3 spans 15 residues.

This chain uses TRBV6-1 with TRBJ2-7, with D possibly matching TRBD1 (5 bases). V was clipped by 9 bases and J by 6 bases, with 24 bases between them. Germline CDR1 is MNHNS and CDR2 is SASEGT. The CDR3 is 15 residues long. CDR3 bases: TGTGCCAGTAACCGAAGAGGTCTCCAGGGCGGCGAGCAGTACTTC. This translates into CASNRRGLQGGEQYF.

The chain combines TRBV18 with TRBJ1-1; D is undetermined. The CDR3 covers 14 residues. The germline V and J ends were trimmed by 6 bases and 6 bases, with 17 bases remaining between them. The V gene's germline CDR1 is KGHSH and CDR2 LQKENI. For the CDR3, the DNA is TGTGCCAGCTCTCCTCCGGGTGAGGCACCTGAAGCTTTCTTT. Translating gives CASSPPGEAPEAFF.

V is TRBV6-5 and J is TRBJ2-7; TRBD2 might be the D (6 bases). Germline V gene data show CDR1 as MNHEY and CDR2 as SVGAGI. The CDR3 is 14 amino acids. The V and J ends lost 6 bases and 2 bases respectively, with 14 bases between them. CDR3 sequence reads: CASRPFSGPYEQYF. In DNA, the CDR3 is TGTGCCAGCAGACCTTTTAGCGGTCCCTACGAGCAGTACTTC.

The rearrangement links TRBV29-1 to TRBJ2-1, with no clear D. This CDR3 comprises 11 residues. Trimming removed 6 bases from V and 5 bases from J, with 8 bases in between. Germline CDR1 SQVTM, CDR2 ANQGSEA. The CDR3 bases are TGCAGCGTCCAGGTGGACAATGAGCAGTTCTTC. Translation gives CSVQVDNEQFF.

The J gene is TRBJ2-3, the V gene TRBV6-6, with D possibly TRBD1 on 5 matching bases. CDR1 and CDR2 (germline): MNHNY, SVGAGI (reference sequence). The CDR3 is 15 residues long. V lost 2 bases to trimming and J lost 2 bases, with 11 bases between them. The CDR3 coding sequence is TGTGCCAGCAGTTACAACAGGCAGGACACAGATACGCAGTATTTT. This sequence encodes CASSYNRQDTDTQYF.

This rearrangement joins TRBV25-1 to TRBJ1-2; D may be TRBD1 (5 bases). V was pared by 3 bases and J by 5 bases, with 10 bases between. The germline CDR1 and CDR2 sequences are MGHDK and SYGVNS. The CDR3 is made up of 13 amino acids. The CDR3 protein is CASSDGARYGYTF. In DNA, the CDR3 is TGTGCCAGCAGTGATGGGGCAAGGTATGGCTACACCTTC.

The V call is TRBV9, the J call TRBJ2-2, with D possibly being TRBD1 (6 bases). This CDR3 has 15 residues. Trimming left V 4 bases short and J 2 bases short, with 12 bases between. In germline, CDR1 is SGDLS, CDR2 YYNGEE. The CDR3 DNA sequence: TGTGCCAGCAGCACTCCGACAGGAAACACCGGGGAGCTGTTTTTT. Encoded protein: CASSTPTGNTGELFF.

V is TRBV14 and J is TRBJ1-1, with a weak D call TRBD1 (6 bases). CDR1 and CDR2 from the germline V gene are SGHDN and FVKESK. The CDR3 contains 14 residues. V gave up 3 bases and J gave up 6 bases, with 14 bases separating them. CDR3 DNA sequence: TGTGCCAGCAGCCAGGCTTTTTGGACAGCTGAAGCTTTCTTT. Translating it yields CASSQAFWTAEAFF.

The chain uses TRBV19 and TRBJ1-6; 11 bases align to TRBD1. After removal of 5 bases from V and 10 bases from J, the junction contained 7 bases not matched to a gene. Germline values: CDR1 LNHDA, CDR2 SQIVND (reference sequence). This CDR3 has 15 amino acids. The CDR3 reads CASSWDRGIESPLHF. The CDR3 nucleotides are TGTGCCAGTAGTTGGGACAGGGGGATCGAGTCACCCCTCCACTTT.

The chain employs TRBV28 and TRBJ1-2; tentatively, D is TRBD1 (6 bases). The germline V gene encodes CDR1 MDHEN and CDR2 SYDVKM. Trimming cost V 2 bases and J 4 bases, with 11 bases left between them. This CDR3 is built from 14 residues. CDR3 in DNA: TGTGCCAGCAGTTTAGGACAGCTTAGCTATGGCTACACCTTC. It codes for CASSLGQLSYGYTF.

The rearrangement uses TRBV10-1 and TRBJ2-5; 13 nucleotides match TRBD2. Gene TRBJ2-7 matches the end of the DNA better, so the J call may be wrong. The V gene's germline CDR1 is WNHNN and CDR2 SYGVQD (reference sequence). The CDR3 contains 18 residues. The CDR3 DNA sequence: TGCGCCAGCAGGGGACTAGCGGGGCCGTCCGAACCGATCTACGAGCAGTACTTC. As protein: CASRGLAGPSEPIYEQYF.

This chain uses TRBV11-3 with TRBJ2-1, with D perhaps matching TRBD1 (5 bases). This CDR3 is 10 amino acids long. CDR1 is SGHNT and CDR2 is YENEEA in the germline V gene. V was shortened by 9 bases and J by 9 bases, with 9 bases between the two germline ends. The CDR3 reads CARCRGEQFF. CDR3 bases: TGTGCCAGGTGTAGGGGTGAGCAGTTCTTC.

V and J are TRBV9 and TRBJ2-3, with D possibly matching TRBD2 (6 bases). V lost 4 bases and J 4 bases, leaving 19 bases between the germline ends. CDR3 size: 16 residues. Germline V CDR1 and CDR2: SGDLS, YYNGEE. CDR3 sequence (DNA): TGTGCCAGCAGCCCCTGGGGCGGGGAAGGGGCAGATACGCAGTATTTT. Translated, it gives CASSPWGGEGADTQYF.

The CDR3 DNA sequence: TGTGCCAGCAGCGTAGACTCGCGGCAGTCAGGAAACACCATATATTTT. Translation gives CASSVDSRQSGNTIYF. The chain combines TRBV9 with TRBJ1-3; D remains ambiguous. The germline V and J ends were trimmed by 0 bases and 4 bases, with 14 bases remaining between them. The CDR3 is made up of 16 amino acids. Germline V gene data show CDR1 as SGDLS and CDR2 as YYNGEE.

The chain carries TRBV19 and TRBJ2-1; D call uncertain. V lost 5 bases to trimming and J lost 6 bases, with 5 bases between them. The CDR3 contains 11 residues. Per the germline V gene, CDR1 is LNHDA and CDR2 is SQIVND (reference sequence). This CDR3 is CASSVINEQFF. CDR3 in DNA: TGTGCCAGTAGTGTCATCAATGAGCAGTTCTTC.

The gene calls are TRBV30 and TRBJ2-7, with TRBD1 identical over 11 bases. Germline V CDR1 and CDR2: GTSNPN, SVGIG (reference sequence). Losses at the gene ends were 8 bases for V and 2 bases for J; bases not matched to a gene: 8. The CDR3 is 14 amino acids. The CDR3 bases are TGTGCCCAAGCCTTGGGACAGGGGGCCTACGAGCAGTACTTC. Encoded protein: CAQALGQGAYEQYF.

This chain connects TRBV5-4 to TRBJ2-3; tentative D call: TRBD1 (5 bases). There are 13 residues in the CDR3. V lost 0 bases and J lost 4, with 6 bases in between. The V gene's germline CDR1 is SGHNT and CDR2 YYREEE (reference sequence). The CDR3 nucleotides read TGTGCCAGCAGCTTGGAAGGGGCAGATACGCAGTATTTT. The encoded protein is CASSLEGADTQYF.

This chain connects TRBV7-9 to TRBJ2-2; a weak D match, TRBD1 (5 bases). V was clipped by 1 base and J by 4 bases, with 10 bases between them. In germline, CDR1 is SEHNR, CDR2 FQNEAQ (reference sequence). The CDR3 has 15 amino acids. The DNA for the CDR3 is TGTGCCAGCAGCTTAGTAGCAGGGTCCACCGGGGAGCTGTTTTTT. Translating it yields CASSLVAGSTGELFF.

This sequence joins TRBV27 and TRBJ1-2; tentative D call: TRBD1 (6 bases). Germline lookup yields CDR1 MNHEY and CDR2 SMNVEV (reference sequence). This CDR3 comprises 16 residues. V lost 6 bases to trimming and J lost 0 bases, with 17 bases between them. The CDR3 nucleotides are TGTGCCAGCAGAACGGACAGAGCAGGGCCTAACTATGGCTACACCTTC. Translated, it gives CASRTDRAGPNYGYTF.

The chain links TRBV11-2 to TRBJ2-3; 9 bases align to TRBD2. Germline V lookup: CDR1 SGHAT, CDR2 FQNNGV. This CDR3 region has 17 residues. The trim removed 3 bases at V and 9 bases at J, leaving 16 bases unmatched. As DNA, the CDR3 is TGTGCCAGCAGCTTTTCTGGCGGAGCTAGCGGGGCCGGGACGCAGTATTTT. Translation: CASSFSGGASGAGTQYF.

The chain recombines TRBV18 with TRBJ2-7, with 10 bases identical to TRBD2. The CDR3 has 14 residues. Germline trimming cut 6 bases from V and 7 bases from J; bases unmatched to any gene: 9. The germline gives CDR1 KGHSH, CDR2 LQKENI. The CDR3 nucleotides read TGTGCCAGCTCCCCTGTAGCGGGAGGTGGAGAGCAGTACTTC. Translated, it gives CASSPVAGGGEQYF.

The chain employs TRBV12-5 and TRBJ2-5; D might be TRBD2 (6 bases). CDR3 length: 14 residues. Germline assignment: CDR1 LGHNT and CDR2 FRNRAP. Trimming shortened V by 0 bases and J by 3 bases, and 8 bases separated the two germline ends. CDR3 nucleotides: TGTGCTAGTGGTTTGGTACCGGGGGAAGAGACCCAGTACTTC. This codes for CASGLVPGEETQYF.

V and J are TRBV7-9 and TRBJ2-2; possibly TRBD2 for D (6 bases). The CDR3 runs to 14 residues. Per the germline V gene, CDR1 is SEHNR and CDR2 is FQNEAQ (reference sequence). Trimming stripped 0 bases from V and 5 bases from J, with 7 bases between. CDR3 coding DNA: TGTGCCAGCAGCTTAGCGGCGGGGACCGGGGAGCTGTTTTTT. Translation gives CASSLAAGTGELFF.

The CDR3 region is CASSYGAGYEQYF. DNA of the CDR3: TGTGCCAGCAGTTACGGCGCGGGGTACGAGCAGTACTTC. This sequence joins TRBV6-5 and TRBJ2-7; TRBD2 might be the D (6 bases). The germline V and J ends were trimmed by 2 bases and 4 bases, with 9 bases remaining between them. This CDR3 comprises 13 residues. Germline CDR1 is MNHEY and CDR2 is SVGAGI.

The chain links TRBV11-2 to TRBJ2-7; the D is unclear. The V gene lost 6 bases and the J gene lost 4 bases, with 10 bases spanning the gap. The CDR3 is 12 residues long. Germline-derived CDR1 and CDR2 are SGHAT and FQNNGV. CDR3 sequence (DNA): TGTGCCAGCAGTTTTCTAGATTACGAGCAGTACTTC. Translating it yields CASSFLDYEQYF.

The chain recombines TRBV5-1 with TRBJ2-5, with D maybe TRBD2 (6 bases). The CDR3 spans 12 residues. Trimming stripped 5 bases from V and 4 bases from J, with 9 bases between. The germline CDR1 and CDR2 sequences are SGHRS and YFSETQ. The CDR3: CASRAEGETQYF. For the CDR3, the DNA is TGCGCCAGCAGGGCGGAGGGAGAGACCCAGTACTTC.